Listed below are T cell receptor beta chains from one sample, sequenced in a study of T cell changes during pregnancy in multiple sclerosis. Assay: immunoSEQ multiplex PCR; the TCRdb copy retains only in-frame clones and omits some. This sample has some 95,000 clones; roughly 92% occur once, and the top ten carry over 2%. The sample in question was peripheral blood, obtained in the first trimester of pregnancy. The receptor set was obtained from a female donor with multiple sclerosis, enrolled in a pregnancy study. Each CDR3 is given with its conserved first and last residue. A D gene is named only where the DNA matches it firmly. The size of a clone is reported for some rows only, either as once, few or many, or as a class for expanded clones.

D gene,J gene,clone size,V gene,CDR3 length,CDR3 DNA,CDR3 protein
TRBD2,TRBJ2-4,-,TRBV10-3,14,TGTGCCATCAGTGAGTCCACGGGAGGAGACATTCAGTACTTC,CAISESTGGDIQYF
TRBD1,TRBJ1-2,-,TRBV28,15,TGTGCCAGCAGTTTCGGGCGTGGACAGGAGACTGGCTACACCTTC,CASSFGRGQETGYTF
-,TRBJ1-5,-,TRBV7-2,13,TGTGCCAGCAGCTTTCCAGGGGATCAGCCCCAGCATTTT,CASSFPGDQPQHF
TRBD2,TRBJ2-1,-,TRBV27,17,TGTGCCAGCATCGCCGAGGCCGGGACTAGCGGCATCAATGAGCAGTTCTTC,CASIAEAGTSGINEQFF
-,TRBJ1-1,-,TRBV9,12,TGTGCCAGCAGCCAAGGACTCACTGAAGCTTTCTTT,CASSQGLTEAFF
TRBD1,TRBJ1-1,few,TRBV5-6,15,TGTGCCAGCAGCCTGACCGGGACAGGGGAGTCTGAAGCTTTCTTT,CASSLTGTGESEAFF
TRBD1,TRBJ2-1,-,TRBV5-4,14,TGTGCCAGCAGCCTGGGACAGTTCTTCAATGAGCAGTTCTTC,CASSLGQFFNEQFF
-,TRBJ1-1,-,TRBV5-1,14,TGCGCCAGCAGCCCGCCCCCGGGTACCACTGAAGCTTTCTTT,CASSPPPGTTEAFF
-,TRBJ2-2,-,TRBV2,15,TGTGCCAGCAGTGAAGCCACTTGGGGGCCCGGGGAGCTGTTTTTT,CASSEATWGPGELFF
TRBD2,TRBJ2-7,-,TRBV23-1,15,TGCGCCAGCAGTCAGCCGGGACTAGCGTGCTACGAGCAGTACTTC,CASSQPGLACYEQYF
TRBD1,TRBJ1-2,-,TRBV28,15,TGTGCCAGCAGTGCATTGCAGGGGGCGCACTATGGCTACACCTTC,CASSALQGAHYGYTF
TRBD1,TRBJ1-1,-,TRBV29-1,13,TGCAGCGCCCGGGACAGCTCTAGCACTGAAGCTTTCTTT,CSARDSSSTEAFF
TRBD2,TRBJ2-5,-,TRBV28,15,TGTGCCAGCAGTTTACCTAGCGGGAGTGGTGAGACCCAGTACTTC,CASSLPSGSGETQYF
TRBD1,TRBJ1-4,-,TRBV30,15,TGTGCCTGGAGTAACAGGGGGGCGGTTAATGAAAAACTGTTTTTT,CAWSNRGAVNEKLFF
TRBD2,TRBJ2-7,-,TRBV29-1,16,TGCAGCGTTGAAGAAGTAGCGGCGGGAGCGCCGGGGGAGCAGTACTTC,CSVEEVAAGAPGEQYF
TRBD1,TRBJ2-2,once,TRBV6-5,15,TGTGCCAGCAGTCCCCGGGACAGGGGAGCCGGGGAGCTGTTTTTT,CASSPRDRGAGELFF
TRBD2,TRBJ2-7,-,TRBV7-2,15,TGTGCCAGCAGCTGGGCAGCGGGGAGCTCCTACGAGCAGTACTTC,CASSWAAGSSYEQYF
TRBD1,TRBJ2-5,-,TRBV5-4,15,TGTGCCAGCAGCTCCCGGACAGGGAGGCAAGAGACCCAGTACTTC,CASSSRTGRQETQYF
TRBD1,TRBJ1-3,-,TRBV6-5,16,TGTGCCAGCAGTTACGGGACAGGGTTTGCTGGAAACACCATATATTTT,CASSYGTGFAGNTIYF
-,TRBJ1-2,-,TRBV29-1,12,TGCAGCGTTGAGGCCCCTCCGGGGGGCTACACCTTC,CSVEAPPGGYTF
-,TRBJ2-7,-,TRBV7-9,12,TGTGCCAGCAGCCCCCTGGCCTTGGAGCAGTACTTC,CASSPLALEQYF
-,TRBJ2-5,once,TRBV6-1,16,TGTGCCAGCAGTGAAACGGGTAGTCTCGCGGCGGAGACCCAGTACTTC,CASSETGSLAAETQYF
-,TRBJ2-1,-,TRBV5-1,14,TGCGCCAGCAGCTTGGGAGGAGCTAGCAATGAGCAGTTCTTC,CASSLGGASNEQFF
TRBD2,TRBJ2-5,once,TRBV15,15,TGTGCCACGGACAGAGCGGGAGGGCCAGAAGAGACCCAGTACTTC,CATDRAGGPEETQYF
TRBD1,TRBJ2-6,-,TRBV10-1,18,TGCGCCAGCAGTGCTACAGGGGGCATGATTTCTGGGGCCAACGTCCTGACTTTC,CASSATGGMISGANVLTF
TRBD2,TRBJ2-3,-,TRBV5-4,16,TGTGCCAGCAGCGGCTCTAGCGGGAGGGCCGGGGATACGCAGTATTTT,CASSGSSGRAGDTQYF
-,TRBJ2-3,-,TRBV2,15,TGTGCCAGCAGGGAGAGCGGACTAAGCACAGATACGCAGTATTTT,CASRESGLSTDTQYF
-,TRBJ1-2,-,TRBV27,15,TGTGCCAGCAGTCCCAAACCGCTTTCGAGGTTTGGCTACACCTTC,CASSPKPLSRFGYTF
TRBD2,TRBJ2-1,-,TRBV7-2,16,TGTGCCAGCAGCTTAATAGCGGGGAAGGCCTACAATGAGCAGTTCTTC,CASSLIAGKAYNEQFF
TRBD1,TRBJ2-2,-,TRBV13,15,TGTGCCAGCAGGGCCGGGACAGGGCGTCCCGGGGAGCTGTTTTTT,CASRAGTGRPGELFF
-,TRBJ2-1,-,TRBV18,16,TGTGCCAGCTCACCCAGGGCTTTAAGCTCCTACAATGAGCAGTTCTTC,CASSPRALSSYNEQFF
TRBD2,TRBJ2-3,-,TRBV7-2,14,TGTGCCAGCAGCGTCGGGGGGGGGACAGATACGCAGTATTTT,CASSVGGGTDTQYF
-,TRBJ2-4,-,TRBV4-1,19,TGCGCCAGCAGCCAAGTCGGAGCGGGTAAGGCCGAGACCAAAAACATTCAGTACTTC,CASSQVGAGKAETKNIQYF
-,TRBJ2-7,-,TRBV6-5,15,TGTGCCAGCAGCCCCTTTTCGGGAGTTTCCTACGAGCAGTACTTC,CASSPFSGVSYEQYF
-,TRBJ2-7,-,TRBV5-6,15,TGTGCCAGCAGCCTAGGACGGGGAGGAAGGGGCGAGCAGTACTTC,CASSLGRGGRGEQYF
-,TRBJ1-2,-,TRBV6-5,13,TGTGCCAGCGTTCAGGGCATCGGCTATGGCTACACCTTC,CASVQGIGYGYTF
-,TRBJ1-1,-,TRBV7-7,14,TGTGCTAGCAGCCTTAGCGGACAACTCACTGAAGCTTTCTTT,CASSLSGQLTEAFF
TRBD1,TRBJ2-7,-,TRBV2,13,TGTGCCAGCTCCGGGACAGGGGTCGGCGAGCAGTACTTC,CASSGTGVGEQYF
TRBD2,TRBJ2-1,-,TRBV9,15,TGTGCCAGCAGTTGGACTAGCGGGCCTGACAATGAGCAGTTCTTC,CASSWTSGPDNEQFF
TRBD1,TRBJ1-5,-,TRBV27,15,TGTGCCAGCAGTAAGACAGGGGTGAGGAGTCAGCCCCAGCATTTT,CASSKTGVRSQPQHF
TRBD2,TRBJ2-7,-,TRBV9,17,TGTGCCAGCAGCCCAAGAGGGAACACGGGAGGGCCAGGGGAGCAGTACTTC,CASSPRGNTGGPGEQYF
-,TRBJ2-7,-,TRBV4-2,16,TGTGCCAGCAGCCGGGGAGGCGGCAGGCTGACCTACGAGCAGTACTTC,CASSRGGGRLTYEQYF
-,TRBJ2-3,-,TRBV11-2,15,TGTGCCAGCAGAACCCGAGGGGGGGATTTAGATACGCAGTATTTT,CASRTRGGDLDTQYF
-,TRBJ1-2,-,TRBV6-4,15,TGTGCCAGCAGTGACTCGGAGGGATCGAGCTATGGCTACACCTTC,CASSDSEGSSYGYTF
-,TRBJ1-4,-,TRBV28,15,TGTGCCAGCAGTTTAGAGGGACTAGATAATGAAAAACTGTTTTTT,CASSLEGLDNEKLFF
TRBD2,TRBJ2-1,-,TRBV6-5,15,TGTGCCAGCAGTACTAGCGGAGGCTCCTACAATGAGCAGTTCTTC,CASSTSGGSYNEQFF
-,TRBJ2-1,-,TRBV30,10,TGTGCCTGGACTGAAACCAGATTGGTCTTC,CAWTETRLVF
-,TRBJ2-1,once,TRBV7-7,13,TGTGCTAGCAGCTTATCCAGCTACAATGAGCAGTTCTTC,CASSLSSYNEQFF
-,TRBJ2-7,-,TRBV5-1,13,TGCGCCAGCAGAGGGCAGGGGACCTACGAGCAGTACTTC,CASRGQGTYEQYF
-,TRBJ2-7,once,TRBV23-1,13,TGCACCGGAATTGGGCAGGATTCCTACGAGCAGTACTTC,CTGIGQDSYEQYF
TRBD2,TRBJ2-3,-,TRBV6-5,16,TGTGCCAGCAGTTTAAGCGGGAGGACTAGCACAGATACGCAGTATTTT,CASSLSGRTSTDTQYF
-,TRBJ2-7,-,TRBV18,15,TGTGCCAGCTCACCCAACCGGGTCTCGTCCCACGAGCAGTACTTC,CASSPNRVSSHEQYF
TRBD1,TRBJ1-4,few,TRBV27,14,TGTGCCAGCAGTTTAGACAGGGGGGATGAAAAACTGTTTTTT,CASSLDRGDEKLFF
-,TRBJ2-1,few,TRBV6-1,15,TGTGCCAGCAGTGAGTGGACAGACTCCTACAATGAGCAGTTCTTC,CASSEWTDSYNEQFF
-,TRBJ2-3,once,TRBV20-1,11,TGCAGTGCTAAACTAGCAGATACGCAGTATTTT,CSAKLADTQYF
-,TRBJ2-1,-,TRBV2,14,TGTGCCAGCAGTCCTGGGAGGGGGAACAATGAGCAGTTCTTC,CASSPGRGNNEQFF
TRBD1,TRBJ1-3,-,TRBV2,15,TGTGCCAGCAGTGAGAACAGGGGGTCAGGAAACACCATATATTTT,CASSENRGSGNTIYF
TRBD1,TRBJ1-1,-,TRBV6-6,12,TGTGCCGGGGGAACAGGGGAGGCTGAAGCTTTCTTT,CAGGTGEAEAFF
TRBD2,TRBJ2-6,-,TRBV19,16,TGTGCCAGTAGTATAGCGGGAGGGTCTGGGGCCAACGTCCTGACTTTC,CASSIAGGSGANVLTF
TRBD1,TRBJ1-5,-,TRBV11-1,15,TGTGCCAGCAGCTTGGGACAGGGGGACAATCAGCCCCAGCATTTT,CASSLGQGDNQPQHF